This entry lists 13 T cell receptor beta chains sequenced from one sample in a study of tumor and adjacent non-tumor tissue in lung cancer (dated by TCRdb to between 2018 and 2020). Library prep was done by multiplex PCR. Sequencing was performed on an Illumina HiSeq 2500. TCRbeta libraries were constructed through three rounds of nested PCR with primers (Table S4) according to protocols adapted from ARM-PCR. TCRdb trimmed public reads at Q25 via fastp, called clones via MiXCR and kept in-frame beta chains. For every CDR3 protein sequence, its rows merge into one entry that carries the most common genes and DNA. This sample gives 71,000 or so distinct CDR3 sequences in total; roughly 76% of them show up just once. About 14% of the sample is in the top ten clones. RNA was extracted from bulk unsorted tissue and checked for quality with a NanoDrop ND-1000 and an Agilent 2100. What was sequenced was lung tumor tissue. These receptors all come from a woman aged 45-59 years with non-small cell lung cancer.

This clonotype has only one observation. No conserved phenylalanine or tryptophan ends this CDR3, so it is likely a read error. CDR3 amino acids: CASSLQGGLGEKLFY. The CDR3 nucleotides read TGTGCCAGCAGCCTACAGGGTGGCTTGGGTGAGAAACTGTTTTAT. J is TRBJ1-4 and V is TRBV12-3 or TRBV12-4, with D perhaps matching TRBD1 (6 bases). The CDR3 is 15 amino acids. The germline V and J ends were trimmed by 6 bases and 11 bases, with 22 bases remaining between them.

A remark on this clonotype: At one of its ends the junction is not consistent with the germline gene, which may arise from a read error. V is TRBV28 and J is TRBJ2-3, with 11 nucleotides matching TRBD2. CDR1 is MDHEN and CDR2 is SYDVKM in the germline V gene. The CDR3 contains 16 residues. This CDR3 reads CTSSLLAGAGTDTQYF. The DNA of the CDR3 is TGTACCAGCAGTTTACTAGCGGGAGCGGGGACAGATACGCAGTATTTC.

Concerning this clonotype: Relative to the germline gene, one junction end is altered; a read error may explain this. The chain carries TRBV6-2 or TRBV6-3 and TRBJ2-2; D ambiguous. Germline CDR1 and CDR2: MNHEY and SVGEGT. The CDR3 has 14 residues. CDR3 region: CASTLGIDTGELFF. CDR3 bases: TGTGCGAGCACCCTGGGCATAGACACCGGGGAGCTGTTTTTT.

Comments on this clonotype: Compared with germline, one end of the junction differs, possibly owing to a read error. V and J are TRBV11-2 and TRBJ2-5; 9 nucleotides match TRBD1. The CDR3 extends over 14 amino acids. CDR1 is SGHAT and CDR2 is FQNNGV in the germline V gene. The CDR3 reads CPSSLLDRGETQYF. Written as DNA, the CDR3 is TGTCCCAGCAGTTTATTGGACAGGGGAGAGACCCAATACTTC. Drawing the rest from reference TRBV11-2 and TRBJ2-5, the complete variable domain is EAGVAQSPRYKIIEKRQSVAFWCNPISGHATLYWYQQILGQGPKLLIQFQNNGVVDDSQLPKDRFSAERLKGVDSTLKIQPAKLEDSAVYLCPSSLLDRGETQYFGPGTRLLVL.

To note about this clonotype: A read error may account for a junction end that differs from germline. The genes are TRBV20-1 and TRBJ2-3; D gene uncertain. The CDR3 has 16 amino acids. The V gene's germline CDR1 is DFQATT and CDR2 SNEGSKA (reference sequence). The CDR3 sequence: CSAEGMGRWTTDTHYF. Written as DNA, the CDR3 is TGCAGTGCCGAAGGGATGGGCAGGTGGACCACAGATACGCACTATTTT.

Remarks on this clonotype: The CDR3 ends on some other residue instead of the conserved phenylalanine or tryptophan, so this is likely a read error. The chain combines TRBV20-1 with TRBJ2-5; D unclear. The length of the CDR3 is 12 residues. Germline V lookup: CDR1 DFQATT, CDR2 SNEGSKA (reference sequence). The CDR3 DNA reads TGCAGCGCTAGATTCGGGCAAGAGAACCAGTACTCC. Translated, it gives CSARFGQENQYS.

The chain joins TRBV7-8 to TRBJ1-4; D possibly corresponds to TRBD1 (6 bases). CDR3 length: 18 residues. The V end lost 5 bases, the J end lost 8 bases, and 27 bases lay between the germline ends. Germline CDR1 SGHVS, CDR2 FQNEAQ. The CDR3 sequence is CASSPRGALLPRGEKLFF. DNA of the CDR3: TGTGCCAGCAGCCCGCGGGGGGCTCTCCTCCCGAGAGGGGAAAAACTGTTTTTT. The whole variable domain, filled in from reference TRBV7-8 and TRBJ1-4, reads GAGVSQSPRYKVAKRGQDVALRCDPISGHVSLFWYQQALGQGPEFLTYFQNEAQLDKSGLPSDRFFAERPEGSVSTLKIQRTQQEDSAVYLCASSPRGALLPRGEKLFFGSGTQLSVL.

Details on this clonotype: A much larger clone lies a single base off, so this may be a read error. CDR3 nucleotide sequence: TGTGCCGTCAATCAGGGCCGAAACTATGGCTACACCTTC. Translation: CAVNQGRNYGYTF. V gene TRBV10-3 combines with J gene TRBJ1-2; D perhaps matches TRBD1 (5 bases). Germline loops: CDR1 ENHRY, CDR2 SYGVKD. The length of the CDR3 is 13 residues. V dropped 11 bases and J dropped 2 bases, with 15 bases sitting between them.

This clonotype was counted a few times. This chain links TRBV12-3 or TRBV12-4 with TRBJ2-2; D call uncertain. The CDR3 consists of 13 residues. The CDR3 loop is CNSIERNTGELFF. The CDR3, as DNA: TGTAACAGCATCGAGAGGAACACCGGGGAGCTGTTTTTT.

This clonotype turned up a few times. At one boundary the junction diverges from the germline segment, which might be a read error. The gene calls are TRBV20-1 and TRBJ2-3, with a weak D call TRBD1 (6 bases). This CDR3 is 17 amino acids long. Germline assignment: CDR1 DFQATT and CDR2 SNEGSKA (reference sequence). The CDR3 nucleotides are TGCAGTGCTCCCCAAAAATCGTCTAGCTGGAGGACAGATATGCAGTATTTT. It encodes CSAPQKSSSWRTDMQYF.

On this clonotype: The germline gene is not matched at one end of the junction; a read error may be the cause. The chain joins TRBV10-2 to TRBJ2-7; no firm D call. This CDR3 spans 12 amino acids. Germline V lookup: CDR1 WSHSY, CDR2 SAAADI. The CDR3, as DNA: TGCGCCATCAGTGAGGAAGGTTACGAACAGTACTTC. It translates to CAISEEGYEQYF.

In the case of this clonotype: At one end, the junction sequence differs from germline, possibly due to a read error. The V gene is TRBV20-1, the J gene TRBJ1-1; D is undetermined. This CDR3 contains 10 residues. In germline, CDR1 is DFQATT, CDR2 SNEGSKA (reference sequence). The CDR3 DNA reads as TGCAGTGCTCTTAGGACTGAAGCTTTGTTT. Protein sequence: CSALRTEALF.

On this clonotype itself: Given a much more abundant clone one base away, this may be a read error. The rearrangement links TRBV28 to TRBJ2-1; 11 nucleotides match TRBD2. Germline CDR1 reads MDHEN; CDR2 reads SYDVKM. The CDR3 length is 14 residues. CDR3 amino acids: CASSLLAGANGQFF. The CDR3, as DNA: TGTGCCAGCAGCTTACTAGCGGGAGCGAATGGGCAGTTCTTC.